This T cell receptor beta chain was sequenced for a study of Graves' ophthalmopathy and Graves' hyperthyroidism. RNA transcripts served as template for amplifying TCR beta CDR3 sequences. A first-round RT-PCR used HTBI primers, followed by a second-round multiplex PCR. TCRdb re-analysed the multiplex PCR reads in MiXCR, keeping a single row per CDR3 protein. Of about 1.2 million distinct CDR3 sequences listed, around a third were seen once; the top ten hold 11%. Findings and caveats of the study: A majority of expanded thyroid clonotypes exceeding 0.001 frequency were likewise present in blood.

In the case of this clonotype: What it recognizes is unknown.

The germline V gene encodes CDR1 MNHNY and CDR2 SVGAGI (reference sequence). V dropped 6 bases and J dropped 4 bases, with 12 bases sitting between them. The CDR3 contains 13 residues. The receptor comes from an adult man with Graves' hyperthyroidism. This rearrangement joins TRBV6-6 to TRBJ1-2; D is ambiguous. Sequencing used peripheral blood or thyroid tissue (not recorded which). The CDR3 DNA follows: TGTGCCAGCAGAGACGCGGACGTCTATGGCTACACCTTC. It yields the protein CASRDADVYGYTF.